The entry that follows covers one TCR beta chain sequence. This entry comes from a study of CD8 T cells in ankylosing spondylitis. V was trimmed by 3 bases and J by 1 base, leaving 9 bases between them. The CDR3 consists of 14 residues. CDR1 KGHSH and CDR2 LQKENI come from the germline V gene. Using its own MiXCR run on the 5' RACE reads, TCRdb lists one record per CDR3 protein. The repertoire includes about 150,000 distinct CDR3 sequences, more than 40% of them detected once, and approximately 16% sits in the top ten. Source material: synovial fluid, either unsorted or a sorted T cell fraction (not recorded which). This chain connects TRBV18 to TRBJ1-1; D unclear. This clonotype was obtained from a male donor with ankylosing spondylitis. In DNA, the CDR3 is TGTGCCAGCTCACCCTTCTCAGCGAACACTGAAGCTTTCTTT. Residues: CASSPFSANTEAFF. Variable domain in full (rest from reference TRBV18 and TRBJ1-1): NAGVMQNPRHLVRRRGQEARLRCSPMKGHSHVYWYRQLPEEGLKFMVYLQKENIIDESGMPKERFSAEFPKEGPSILRIQQVVRGDSAAYFCASSPFSANTEAFFGQGTRLTVV.